Reported below is one T cell receptor beta chain. The V and J ends lost 7 bases and 0 bases respectively, with 10 bases between them. The CDR3 loop spans 14 amino acids. The germline V gene encodes CDR1 SNHLY and CDR2 FYNNEI. The sample comes from a study of blood T cell repertoires in COVID-19. Study in general: The United States, Italy and Spain supplied acute and convalescent COVID-19 samples. From T cells, B-cell-depleted T cells, or PBMCs came the material, which was cDNA or gDNA.

Only in-frame clones appear in the TCRdb table, and some are missing; sequencing was by immunoSEQ multiplex PCR. The sample consists of about 210,000 clones, 86% of them appearing once. This chain links TRBV2 with TRBJ1-5, with D possibly TRBD1 on 5 matching bases. The sequence derives from a woman aged 25-40 years who had been exposed to COVID-19. The specimen sequenced was PBMCs or T cells enriched from blood (not recorded which). CDR3 nucleotides: TGTGCCAGCACCCAGGGTTATAGCAATCAGCCCCAGCATTTT. Translation: CASTQGYSNQPQHF.